A selection of T cell receptor beta chains follows, all from one sample in a study of blood T cell repertoires in COVID-19. Profiled with immunoSEQ multiplex PCR; TCRdb holds only in-frame clones, not every one. The sample records approximately 390,000 clones, 85% to 90% being singletons. Sequencing was performed on PBMCs or T cells enriched from blood (not recorded which). These receptors were collected from a woman in her 50s who had recovered from COVID-19. Both conserved end residues are part of each CDR3. A D gene is named only where the DNA matches it firmly. Clone size is not always given. Where it is, it says once, few, many or a class for expanded clones.

>TRBV2|.|TRBJ2-7|TRBD1
TGTGCCAGCAGTGACGGTTTGGGGGACAGGGGATATTTC
CASSDGLGDRGYF
>TRBV19|.|TRBJ1-2|.
TGTGCCAGTAGTACGACAAGTAACTATGGCTACACCTTC
CASSTTSNYGYTF
>TRBV5-1|.|TRBJ2-7|TRBD2
TGCGCCAGCAGCTTGGGTGTAGCGGGGACCTACGAGCAGTACTTC
CASSLGVAGTYEQYF
>TRBV27|.|TRBJ1-2|.
TGTGCCAGCAGTCAGCAGGGGAATGATGGCTATGGCTACACCTTC
CASSQQGNDGYGYTF
>TRBV9|.|TRBJ2-7|TRBD2
TGTGCCAGCAGCGTAGAAGGCAGGGAGGGCGACGAGCAGTACTTC
CASSVEGREGDEQYF
>TRBV7-9|.|TRBJ1-1|.
TGTGCCAGCAGCCCGCCGATGGGACTTTCTGACACTGAAGCTTTCTTT
CASSPPMGLSDTEAFF
>TRBV18|.|TRBJ2-5|.
TGTGCCAGCTCAAAAGGGGGGGCCGGCCAAGAGACCCAGTACTTC
CASSKGGAGQETQYF
>TRBV9|.|TRBJ2-7|.
TGTGCCAGCAGCGTAGGTGTCAACCAGGGCACCTACGAGCAGTACTTC
CASSVGVNQGTYEQYF
>TRBV15|.|TRBJ1-4|.
TGTGCCACCAGCCTCCGTACAACAGGGGAAAAACTGTTTTTT
CATSLRTTGEKLFF
>TRBV7-3|.|TRBJ2-5|.
TGTGCCAGCAGCTGGCTCCCTCCTCAAGAGACCCAGTACTTC
CASSWLPPQETQYF
>TRBV29-1|.|TRBJ2-1|TRBD1
TGCAGCGGAAGACAGGGGGCCTACAATGAGCAGTTCTTC
CSGRQGAYNEQFF
>TRBV19|.|TRBJ2-2|TRBD2
TGTGCCAGTAGACGGGGAGCTAGCGGGGTCAACACCGGGGAGCTGTTTTTT
CASRRGASGVNTGELFF
>TRBV19|.|TRBJ1-1|TRBD1
TGTGCCAGTAGTATAGTTGGGACAGGGAGGAACACTGAAGCTTTCTTT
CASSIVGTGRNTEAFF
>TRBV21-1|.|TRBJ1-4|.
TGTGCCAGCAGCAAATCGCTCAGGGGTGAAAAACTGTTTTTT
CASSKSLRGEKLFF
>TRBV10-3|.|TRBJ2-2|.
TGTGCCATCGCCGGGGGAGGAAACACCGGGGAGCTGTTTTTT
CAIAGGGNTGELFF
>TRBV6-2/TRBV6-3|.|TRBJ2-2|.
TGTGCCAGCAGTTACACAGACACCGGGGAGCTGTTTTTT
CASSYTDTGELFF
>TRBV10-1|.|TRBJ1-1|.
TGCGCCAGCCGAAAAGACGAAATGGGACACGAGAACACTGAAGCTTTCTTT
CASRKDEMGHENTEAFF
>TRBV25-1|.|TRBJ2-7|TRBD1
TGTGCCAGCTCCTGGGACAGGGGAGACGAGCAGTACTTC
CASSWDRGDEQYF
>TRBV28|.|TRBJ2-2|.
TGTGCCAGCACCACCAACCTTCCCCAGCCACTGCGAGGGGGCACCGGGGAGCTGTTTTTT
CASTTNLPQPLRGGTGELFF
>TRBV25-1|.|TRBJ1-2|.
TGTGCCAGCAGTGGGGACTGGAACTATGGCTACACCTTC
CASSGDWNYGYTF
>TRBV6-5|.|TRBJ1-4|.
TGTGCCAGCAGTTACTCGAGGGCCCCAACTAATGAAAAACTGTTTTTT
CASSYSRAPTNEKLFF
>TRBV4-3|few|TRBJ2-7|.
TGCGCCAGCAGCCAAGATCCGTACACCGACTCTCTGTACGAGCAGTACTTC
CASSQDPYTDSLYEQYF
>TRBV11-2|.|TRBJ2-2|.
TGTGCCAGCAGCTTCTTCGGGGGCACCGGGGAGCTGTTTTTT
CASSFFGGTGELFF
>TRBV5-1|once|TRBJ1-3|TRBD1
TGCGCCAGCAGCTGGGACAGGGAGGGAAACACCATATATTTT
CASSWDREGNTIYF
>TRBV10-2|.|TRBJ1-6|.
TGCGCCACCCAAAACCGGAGGTCATCAGTCAATTCACCCCTCCACTTT
CATQNRRSSVNSPLHF
>TRBV10-3|few|TRBJ1-4|TRBD1
TGTGCCACGTCGTTGCGAGGACAGGAGAATGAAAAACTGTTTTTT
CATSLRGQENEKLFF
>TRBV2|.|TRBJ1-6|.
TGTGCCAGCAGTGAGGCCTTTCCAAGTCCACCCCTCCACTTT
CASSEAFPSPPLHF
>TRBV2|few|TRBJ1-5|.
TGTGCCAGCAGACCAGTAAGCGTAGGTCAGCCCCAGCATTTT
CASRPVSVGQPQHF
>TRBV30|.|TRBJ2-7|.
TGTGCCTGGACCCCCGGGGGCGAGCAGTACTTC
CAWTPGGEQYF
>TRBV19|.|TRBJ1-3|TRBD1
TGTGCCAGTAGTGAACCGGGACAGCCAGGGAACACCATATATTTT
CASSEPGQPGNTIYF
>TRBV27|.|TRBJ2-2|TRBD1
TGTGCCAGCTCCCCCGGGACAGGGCGGTCCGGGGAGCTGTTTTTT
CASSPGTGRSGELFF
>TRBV5-1|few|TRBJ1-1|.
TGCGCCCGCAGCCCCGGGGGCGGGGGTGGGAACACTGAAGCTTTCTTT
CARSPGGGGGNTEAFF
>TRBV29-1|.|TRBJ1-4|.
TGCAGCGTCTCCCCGACAGGAAGGAATGAAAAACTGTTTTTT
CSVSPTGRNEKLFF
>TRBV5-1|.|TRBJ1-1|.
TGCGCCAGCAGCCCAATGGGACACAAGAACACTGAAGCTTTCTTT
CASSPMGHKNTEAFF
>TRBV4-3|.|TRBJ2-3|.
TGCGCCAGCAGCCAAGATGGCCAGGGGGAGGCTCTGAATACGCAGTATTTT
CASSQDGQGEALNTQYF
>TRBV6-1|few|TRBJ2-2|.
TGTGCCAGCAGTGAACTTGGCGGGAACACCGGGGAGCTGTTTTTT
CASSELGGNTGELFF
>TRBV6-5|.|TRBJ2-5|TRBD2
TGTGCCAGCAGTCCTAGCGGGGGGGCCCCAGAGACCCAGTACTTC
CASSPSGGAPETQYF